This TCR beta chain was sequenced during a study of vaccination effects on CD4 cells after COVID-19. Study-level background: Everyone in the study got two shots of either the BNT162b2 or mRNA-1273 vaccine.

Repertoires were generated with immunoSEQ multiplex PCR, while TCRdb's copy carries only in-frame clones and drops some. In the table there are about 73,000 clones, around 79% of which are singletons. Before sequencing took place, the ViraFEST assay used viral peptide pools to expand antigen-specific CD4+ T cells. It was after approximately 11 days of culture that CD4+ T cells were isolated. No vaccinee had earlier SARS-CoV-2 infection, and nucleocapsid antibodies were negative. The CDR3 has 15 amino acids. Germline V CDR1 and CDR2: SGHRS, YFSETQ. Between the trimmed V and J ends, which lost 4 bases and 2 bases, there was a span of 13 bases. About this clone: What it recognizes is unknown.

The specimen comprised CD4+ T cells from PBMCs cultured with SARS-CoV-2 spike peptides, sampled before COVID-19 vaccination. The chain combines TRBV5-1 with TRBJ1-3; the D is unclear. This receptor was identified in a human donor who received a COVID-19 vaccine. CDR3 coding DNA: TGCGCCAGCAGCCCAAAGCAGTCTCCTGGAAACACCATATATTTT. Amino acids: CASSPKQSPGNTIYF.